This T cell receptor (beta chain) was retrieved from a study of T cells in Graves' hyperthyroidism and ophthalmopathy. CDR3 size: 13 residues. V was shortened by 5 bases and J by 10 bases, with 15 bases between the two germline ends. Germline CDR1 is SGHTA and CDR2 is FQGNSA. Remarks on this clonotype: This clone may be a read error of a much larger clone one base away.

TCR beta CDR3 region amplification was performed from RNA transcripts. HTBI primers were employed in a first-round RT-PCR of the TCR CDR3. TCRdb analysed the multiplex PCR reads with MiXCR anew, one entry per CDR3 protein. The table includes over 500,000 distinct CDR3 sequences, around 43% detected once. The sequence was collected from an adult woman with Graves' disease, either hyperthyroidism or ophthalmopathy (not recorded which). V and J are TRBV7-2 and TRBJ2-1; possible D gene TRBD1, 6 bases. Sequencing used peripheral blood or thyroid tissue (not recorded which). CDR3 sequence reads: CASSPNPGVEQFF. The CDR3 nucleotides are TGTGCCAGCAGCCCAAACCCAGGGGTCGAGCAGTTCTTC.